The T cell receptor beta chain described here comes from a study of OX40 agonist ivuxolimab in advanced cancers. Overall study results and limits: Certain nonresponders likewise exhibited a low normalized T-cell clonal expansion.

On this clone itself: Its antigen is not known.

Assay: immunoSEQ multiplex PCR; the TCRdb copy retains only in-frame clones and omits some. The sample has under 100,000 clones; just under 95% are singletons. V gave up 2 bases and J gave up 1 base, with 11 bases separating them. Germline loops: CDR1 SEHNR, CDR2 FQNEAQ (reference sequence). This CDR3 has 15 amino acids. This material consisted of CD4+ or CD8+ T cells sorted from blood, taken in a trial of the OX40 agonist ivuxolimab. This rearrangement joins TRBV7-9 to TRBJ2-5; D possibly corresponds to TRBD2 (7 bases). The receptor comes from an adult with an advanced solid tumor such as melanoma, head and neck, liver or kidney cancer. DNA for the CDR3: TGTGCCAGCAGCTTATCGGGGGGCCCCCAAGAGACCCAGTACTTC. This translates into CASSLSGGPQETQYF.